The T cell receptor beta chain under discussion was sequenced for a study of identical twins listed by TCRdb under 2016. For the wider study: The study deep-sequenced TCR alpha and beta repertoires from monozygotic twins, unrelated adults of various ages and cord blood to test whether fetal clonotypes persist. To rule out contamination, replicate twin experiments were performed at different times with different library preparation protocols.

Summary of the overall study and its limitations: Abundant cord blood beta clonotypes carried fewer insertions; young adult naive repertoires showed a weaker similar trend, while memory repertoires showed none. Zero-insertion analyses could be partly confounded by invariant T cells such as MAIT and iNKT, although diverse VJ usage argued against such confounding for most clonotypes. Excess twin sharing in beta out-of-frame sequences was weaker because fewer shared sequences lowered the signal-to-noise ratio. Because the same donors could not be followed over many years, conclusions were based on cross-sectional statistical analysis. Out-of-frame TCR alpha sequences shared between twins showed an excess of low generation-probability sequences compared with coincidental sharing between unrelated individuals. Recombination models systematically underestimated out-of-frame TCR alpha sharing in monozygotic twins but agreed with sharing between unrelated individuals.

This clonotype has more than one count but fewer than ten. Its target antigen remains unknown. No quality values exist for individual bases; no much larger clone is one base distant. Only healthy Caucasian donors were included. The twin cohort consisted of three pairs of female monozygotic twins, all aged about 18 to 29 years. Positive isolation kits from Invitrogen were used to isolate CD4+ and CD8+ T cell populations. Counted from cysteine to phenylalanine, this CDR3 has 12 amino acids. The only DNA kept is the CDR3, 36 bases in frame from the first base. Looking up the germline V gene (reference sequence) yields CDR1 DFQATT and CDR2 SNEGSKA. The junction carries 8 bases between V and J, which are trimmed by 2 bases and 3 bases respectively. The library was made by 5' RACE. The data were produced on an Illumina HiSeq 2000. A universal primer binding site was added through template switching, and the final cDNA carried a unique molecular identifier so that TCR cDNA molecules could be counted accurately. Specific primers in the conserved constant-segment region were used to synthesize first-strand cDNA for the TCR alpha and beta chains. Each cDNA library was double barcoded, with a SMART-Mk sample barcode plus Illumina barcodes, to control for contamination. TruSeq adapter sequences, together with Illumina sample barcodes, were added in two successive PCR steps. TCR alpha and beta cDNA libraries were sequenced on the Illumina HiSeq platform with custom primers. The original methods were these. Raw reads were processed with MiGEC to extract unique molecular identifiers, and MiXCR was used to determine CDR3 positions. For each individual, recombination models were inferred using an EM algorithm with the repgenHMM and IGoR tools. The analysis of shared clonotypes was done with the tcR package in R, with sharing normalized by the product of cloneset sizes. To study raw recombination without the effects of thymic and clonal selection, out-of-frame nonproductive sequences were analyzed. TCRdb took the public reads, trimmed them with fastp at Q25, ran MiXCR for clone calling and kept in-frame beta chains. When rows share a CDR3 protein, they turn into one entry using the most common DNA and genes. Here the V and J calls rest on TCRdb's processing, not on the authors' analysis. In all, the sample holds roughly 540,000 distinct CDR3 sequences, and about 20% of those were seen once. The ten largest clones add up to approximately 0.95% of the sample.

These data are also associated with another study on T cells expressing NK-cell markers. Per the second study: Roughly 8 donors provided sorted CD3+CD56+NKG2C+, CD3+CD56+NKG2C- and CD3+CD56-NKG2C+ T-cell subsets, whose TCR beta-chain repertoires were profiled. Among the eight sequenced donors, only one was HCMV-seronegative, while the other seven were HCMV-seropositive. In several experiments an anti-gammadeltaTCR antibody was added to restrict sorting to alphabetaTCR-expressing T cells. In six donors, the dominant CD3+CD56+NKG2C+ clonotypes were among the top 10 CD8+ clonotypes and accounted for about 1.0-7.5% of CD8+ T cells. Those dominant clonotypes were again the most abundant among CD3+CD56-NKG2C+ cells in several donors, at about 25-65%. Whether the expanded NKG2C-expressing T cell clones were specific for HCMV antigens was left unclear. The eight sequenced donors were randomly selected healthy volunteers, three men and five women. To determine HCMV serostatus, a commercial ELISA kit was used to detect HCMV-specific IgG in serum. MIGEC was used to demultiplex reads and group reads by UMI, and MiTCR was used to assemble and quantify clonotypes. Only TCR cDNA sequences supported by at least two reads were kept to exclude erroneous sequences. Downstream repertoire analysis used the tcR package, and clonotypes were matched across fractions by CDR3 nucleotide sequence plus V segment. VDJmatch was used to annotate antigen specificity against VDJdb, with one amino acid substitution in CDR3 permitted.

The receptor chain draws on TRBV20-1 and TRBJ2-7; TRBD1 might be the D gene, on 6 matching bases. This sequence was found in a woman aged 18-29 years in good health. The material sequenced was CD4+ T cells sorted from blood. The CDR3 has the sequence CSARRDNYEQYF. DNA sequence: TGCAGTGCTAGAAGGGACAACTACGAGCAGTACTTC.